A selection of T cell receptor beta chains follows, all from one sample in a study of blood T cell repertoires in COVID-19. Profiled with immunoSEQ multiplex PCR; TCRdb holds only in-frame clones, not every one. The sample contains over 70,000 clones, 80% of which appear only once. Sequenced material: peripheral blood. Receptors originate from a woman of 80 years or more with acute or convalescent COVID-19. Both conserved end residues are part of each CDR3. Clone sizes are given selectively: once, few, many, or a class where the clone is expanded.

V gene	J gene	clone size	CDR3 protein
TRBV6-5	TRBJ1-1	-	CASRDRGGTEAFF
TRBV11-2	TRBJ2-2	-	CASSSQGQGAAGELFF
TRBV2	TRBJ2-6	-	CARGRDRGNVLTF
TRBV10-2	TRBJ2-5	-	CASSGIVGETQYF
TRBV10-3	TRBJ2-5	-	CATSNRGQRETQYF
TRBV18	TRBJ2-1	-	CASSPRQGVGSNEQFF
TRBV29-1	TRBJ1-1	-	CSVEDPPGQGPSSAWETEAFF
TRBV10-3	TRBJ2-7	-	CAISELYRSGTSVTYEQYF
TRBV5-1	TRBJ2-7	-	CASSLAPGLGYEQYF
TRBV7-7	TRBJ2-2	once	CASSPRTSRVKELFF